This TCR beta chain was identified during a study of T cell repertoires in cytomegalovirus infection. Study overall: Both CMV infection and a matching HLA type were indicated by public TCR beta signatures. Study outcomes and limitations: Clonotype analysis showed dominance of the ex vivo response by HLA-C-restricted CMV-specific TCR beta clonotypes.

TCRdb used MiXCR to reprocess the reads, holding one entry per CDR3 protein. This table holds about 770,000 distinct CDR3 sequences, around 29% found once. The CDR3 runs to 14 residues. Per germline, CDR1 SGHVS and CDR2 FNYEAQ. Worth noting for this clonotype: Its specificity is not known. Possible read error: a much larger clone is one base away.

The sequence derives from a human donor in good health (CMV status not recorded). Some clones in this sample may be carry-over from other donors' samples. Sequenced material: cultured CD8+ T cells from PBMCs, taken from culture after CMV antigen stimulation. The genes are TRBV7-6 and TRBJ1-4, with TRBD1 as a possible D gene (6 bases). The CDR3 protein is CASSLWGPGENLFF. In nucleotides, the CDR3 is TGTGCCAGCAGCTTATGGGGGCCGGGAGAAAATCTGTTTTTT.